The source of this T cell receptor (beta chain) is a study of Tregs in tolerant kidney transplant recipients. Study-wide context: The nonmyeloablative bone marrow transplants came from related graft donors, with transient mixed chimerism. The study, taken as a whole, reports: The most relevant donor-specific Treg TCRbeta repertoire apparently came from expansion with activated donor B cells. Nucleotide sequences could not be compared across some patients' samples due to primer changes. Tolerant patients' donor-specific Tregs expanded beyond overall Tregs, suggesting antigen-driven growth.

Clones were sequenced by immunoSEQ multiplex PCR, and TCRdb holds only the in-frame ones, with some missing. The sample lists 50,000 to 85,000 clones; roughly 90% were seen once. As concerns this clone: Its specificity is unknown.

Material: CD8+ T cells from blood, obtained before the transplant. This TCR was recovered from a human donor who received a combined kidney and bone marrow transplant.

The CDR3: CASIVAGDLQETQYF. As DNA, the CDR3 is TGTGCCTCGATTGTAGCGGGGGACCTCCAAGAGACCCAGTACTTC. The rearrangement joins TRBV30 to TRBJ2-5, with TRBD2 identical over 9 bases. This CDR3 is 15 amino acids long. Germline V CDR1 and CDR2: GTSNPN, SVGIG (reference sequence). Trimming cost V 7 bases and J 1 base; bases outside gene matches: 10.